This TCR beta chain was found in a study of T cell repertoires in cytomegalovirus infection. In the study overall: Recently identified HLA-C-restricted CMV epitopes were used, and well-studied HLA-B-restricted CMV epitopes were used as well. An indication of both CMV infection and matching HLA type came from public TCR beta signatures. Study-wide findings and caveats: Adding up the frequency of public TCR beta families identified people who carried CMV plus the relevant HLA. Dominating the ex vivo response were TCR beta clonotypes that were CMV-specific and HLA-C-restricted.

TCRdb fed the reads into MiXCR, producing one record per CDR3 protein. The sample contains some 310,000 distinct CDR3 sequences, about 25% of which appear only once. With respect to this clonotype: What it recognizes is unknown.

The sequence derives from a human donor in good health (CMV status not recorded). Some clones in this sample may be carry-over from other donors' samples. The source material was cultured PBMCs, sampled from culture after CMV antigen stimulation.

In DNA, the CDR3 is TGTGCCAGCAGTTACCGCTACAGGGGCAGGAGCAATCAGCCCCAGCATTTT. It yields the protein CASSYRYRGRSNQPQHF. This chain connects TRBV6-6 to TRBJ1-5; 7 nucleotides align to TRBD1. The CDR3 loop spans 17 amino acids. V trimming: 2 bases; J trimming: 1 base; junction bases outside the gene matches: 8. The germline V gene has CDR1 MNHNY and CDR2 SVGAGI (reference sequence).